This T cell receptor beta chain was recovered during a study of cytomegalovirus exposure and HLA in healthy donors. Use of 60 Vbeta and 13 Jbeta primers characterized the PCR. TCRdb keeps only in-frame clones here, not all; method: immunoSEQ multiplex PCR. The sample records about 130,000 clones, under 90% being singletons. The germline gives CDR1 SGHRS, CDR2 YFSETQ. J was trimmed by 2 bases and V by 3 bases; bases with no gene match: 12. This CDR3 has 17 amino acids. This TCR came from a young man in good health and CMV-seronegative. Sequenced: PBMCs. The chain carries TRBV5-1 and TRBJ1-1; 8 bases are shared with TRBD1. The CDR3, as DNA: TGCGCCAGCAGCTCAATCAGGGGGCATGCAGGAAACACTGAAGCTTTCTTT. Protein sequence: CASSSIRGHAGNTEAFF. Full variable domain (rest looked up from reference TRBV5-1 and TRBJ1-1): KAGVTQTPRYLIKTRGQQVTLSCSPISGHRSVSWYQQTPGQGLQFLFEYFSETQRNKGNFPGRFSGRQFSNSRSEMNVSTLELGDSALYLCASSSIRGHAGNTEAFFGQGTRLTVV.